This T cell receptor (beta chain) was retrieved from a study of monozygotic twins with inflammatory bowel disease. TCRdb reanalyzed the 5' RACE reads, giving one entry per CDR3 protein sequence and no DNA. In total, the table holds fewer than 110,000 distinct CDR3 sequences. The CDR3 sequence is 15 residues long. Germline-derived CDR1 and CDR2 are MNHEY and SMNVEV (reference sequence). The chain joins TRBV27 to TRBJ1-2; no DNA is available, so the TRBD1 call from TCRdb remains unchecked. Sequencing was carried out using blood. This TCR was sampled from a human donor with ulcerative colitis or Crohn's disease, or a healthy co-twin of an affected twin (not recorded which). The CDR3 loop is CASSLSPTGNYGYTF.